This passage covers 13 T cell receptor beta chains from one sample sequenced in a study of T cells in localized non-small cell lung cancer. TCRdb's table, derived via immunoSEQ multiplex PCR, lists solely in-frame clones and lacks some. The repertoire holds 31,000 or so clones, with roughly 78% as singletons. This sample comprised peripheral blood, obtained before any cancer treatment. These receptors were taken from a male donor at least 60 years old with stage III squamous cell lung carcinoma.

The J gene is TRBJ1-2, the V gene TRBV4-1; TRBD1 might be the D (5 bases). Trimming pared 4 bases from V and 6 bases from J, leaving 15 bases between. Germline loops: CDR1 MGHRA, CDR2 YSYEKL. The CDR3 loop spans 14 amino acids. CDR3 residues: CASSLWTTVDGYTF. In DNA form, the CDR3 reads TGCGCCAGCAGCCTTTGGACGACAGTTGATGGCTACACCTTC.

The rearrangement uses TRBV19 and TRBJ1-4; 10 positions match TRBD1. Germline CDR1 reads LNHDA; CDR2 reads SQIVND (reference sequence). The CDR3 contains 14 residues. The J segment lost 7 bases and the V segment lost 5 bases, leaving 4 bases of the junction unmatched. CDR3 sequence reads: CASSRTGGSEKLFF. In DNA form, the CDR3 reads TGTGCCAGTAGTCGGACAGGGGGAAGTGAAAAACTGTTTTTT.

This clone was seen only once. CDR3 protein: CASSPGSTISGNTIYF. The CDR3 DNA is TGTGCCAGCAGCCCAGGGTCCACGATCTCTGGAAACACCATATATTTT. The rearrangement links TRBV14 to TRBJ1-3, with a weak D call TRBD1 (5 bases). The V and J ends lost 4 bases and 0 bases respectively, with 13 bases between them. Per germline, CDR1 SGHDN and CDR2 FVKESK. CDR3 length: 16 amino acids.

This clone was picked up a small number of times. The chain employs TRBV14 and TRBJ1-4, with 11 bases fitting TRBD1. This CDR3 contains 16 residues. The J segment lost 13 bases and the V segment lost 2 bases, leaving 12 bases of the junction unmatched. From germline, CDR1 is SGHDN and CDR2 FVKESK. The CDR3 DNA sequence: TGTGCCAGCAGCCAACAAATTTTACCGGGACAGGGGGGACTGTTTTTT. Amino acid sequence: CASSQQILPGQGGLFF.

The genes are TRBV21-1 and TRBJ2-6; TRBD1 is the table's D call, not checked against the DNA. TRBV21-1 is deemed a pseudogene. The CDR3 extends over 20 amino acids. This chain's CDR3 is CASSKGSLQGLPLGANVLTF. The DNA for the CDR3 is TGTGCCAGCAGCAAAGGTTCTTTACAGGGGCTACCCCTCGGGGCCAACGTCCTGACTTTC.

CDR3 residues: CASSEGVYTGELFF. The CDR3 nucleotides are TGTGCCAGCAGTGAAGGAGTTTACACCGGGGAGCTGTTTTTT. V gene TRBV2 combines with J gene TRBJ2-2; D is undetermined. With 1 base removed from V and 3 bases from J, the gap between germline ends came to 6 bases. This CDR3 region has 14 residues. CDR1 is SNHLY and CDR2 is FYNNEI in the germline V gene. The full variable domain, its missing parts supplied by reference TRBV2 and TRBJ2-2, is EPEVTQTPSHQVTQMGQEVILRCVPISNHLYFYWYRQILGQKVEFLVSFYNNEISEKSEIFDDQFSVERPDGSNFTLKIRSTKLEDSAMYFCASSEGVYTGELFFGEGSRLTVL.

The chain couples TRBV7-9 to TRBJ1-1; D ambiguous. Germline V CDR1 and CDR2: SEHNR, FQNEAQ (reference sequence). This CDR3 is built from 13 residues. V lost 3 bases, J lost 1 base, and 6 bases lay in between. The CDR3: CASSLGTNTEAFF. The CDR3 nucleotides are TGTGCCAGCAGCTTGGGTACGAACACTGAAGCTTTCTTT.

This clone was counted a few times. The chain joins TRBV6-5 to TRBJ2-1; TRBD2 matches 7 bases. This CDR3 spans 15 amino acids. Trimming at V came to 0 bases and at J to 9 bases, leaving 8 bases not matched to a gene. The germline gives CDR1 MNHEY, CDR2 SVGAGI. CDR3 protein: CASSYSPGGLAEQFF. CDR3 bases: TGTGCCAGCAGTTACTCGCCGGGAGGCTTGGCTGAGCAGTTCTTC.

This chain uses TRBV5-5 with TRBJ1-3; D unclear. The germline V gene encodes CDR1 SGHKS and CDR2 YYEKEE (reference sequence). CDR3 length equals 16 residues. Trimming removed 2 bases at V and 3 bases at J, with 15 bases between. The CDR3 spells CASSFRSIEGGNTIYF. CDR3 bases: TGTGCCAGCAGCTTTAGGTCGATAGAAGGTGGAAACACCATATATTTT.

V gene TRBV19 combines with J gene TRBJ2-5; no firm D call. Germline-derived CDR1 and CDR2 are LNHDA and SQIVND (reference sequence). CDR3 length equals 11 residues. V lost 3 bases, J lost 5 bases, and 4 bases lay in between. The chain's CDR3 is CASSIMETQYF. CDR3 nucleotide sequence: TGTGCCAGTAGTATTATGGAGACCCAGTACTTC.

The chain links TRBV6-1 to TRBJ2-2; TRBD1 might be the D (5 bases). Germline V gene sequence: CDR1 MNHNS, CDR2 SASEGT. This CDR3 spans 18 amino acids. The ends were cut back, 1 base at V and 0 bases at J, with 15 bases in the middle. In DNA form, the CDR3 reads TGTGCCAGCAGTGAAGTACAGGCCCTCGCCGCGAACACCGGGGAGCTGTTTTTT. It yields the protein CASSEVQALAANTGELFF.

The chain carries TRBV19 and TRBJ2-6, with a weak D call TRBD1 (5 bases). The germline V and J ends were trimmed by 8 bases and 0 bases, with 11 bases remaining between them. The germline V gene has CDR1 LNHDA and CDR2 SQIVND (reference sequence). The CDR3 is 15 amino acids. Written as DNA, the CDR3 is TGTGCCAGTCACCGACAGAACTCTGGGGCCAACGTCCTGACTTTC. Translation: CASHRQNSGANVLTF.

This clone has just one count. The V gene is TRBV7-2, the J gene TRBJ1-5; D might be TRBD1 (6 bases). From germline, CDR1 is SGHTA and CDR2 FQGNSA. The V end lost 2 bases, the J end lost 7 bases, and 15 bases lay between the germline ends. The CDR3 contains 15 residues. CDR3 in amino acids: CASSLSGSQGQPQHF. CDR3 nucleotides: TGTGCCAGCAGCTTATCAGGGTCTCAGGGGCAGCCCCAGCATTTT. Full variable domain (outside the CDR3, taken from reference TRBV7-2 and TRBJ1-5): GAGVSQSPSNKVTEKGKDVELRCDPISGHTALYWYRQSLGQGLEFLIYFQGNSAPDKSGLPSDRFSAERTGGSVSTLTIQRTQQEDSAVYLCASSLSGSQGQPQHFGDGTRLSIL.